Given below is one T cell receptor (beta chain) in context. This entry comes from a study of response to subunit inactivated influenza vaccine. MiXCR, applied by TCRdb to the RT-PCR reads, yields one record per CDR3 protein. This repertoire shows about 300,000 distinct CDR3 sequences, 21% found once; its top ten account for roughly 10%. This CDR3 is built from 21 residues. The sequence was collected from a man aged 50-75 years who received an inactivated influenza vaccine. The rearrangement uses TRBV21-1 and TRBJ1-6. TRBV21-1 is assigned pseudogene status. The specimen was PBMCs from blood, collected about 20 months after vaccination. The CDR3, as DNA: TGTGCCAGCAGCAACCCCAACCACAGGGACGGCCAAAGCTCCTATAATTCACCCCTCCACTTT. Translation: CASSNPNHRDGQSSYNSPLHF.